Following are 10 T cell receptor beta chains from one sample sequenced in a study of T cells in Graves' hyperthyroidism and ophthalmopathy. Amplified TCR beta CDR3 regions came from RNA transcripts. First-round RT-PCR of the TCR CDR3 relied on the HTBI primer set. TCRdb reprocessed the multiplex PCR reads via MiXCR and lists one record per CDR3 protein. The table shows about 540,000 distinct CDR3 sequences, with about half occurring only once. Sequenced: peripheral blood or thyroid tissue (not recorded which). The receptors were sampled from a woman aged 18-29 years with Graves' hyperthyroidism.

The chain recombines TRBV2 with TRBJ1-1, with a possible D match to TRBD1 (6 bases). Germline V lookup: CDR1 SNHLY, CDR2 FYNNEI. V lost 6 bases, J lost 2 bases, and 16 bases lay in between. The CDR3 is 15 amino acids. CDR3 DNA: TGTGCCAGCAGCCCACGGGGGCAGGGCAACACTGAAGCTTTCTTT. Translation gives CASSPRGQGNTEAFF.

Only a few counts were recorded for this clonotype. The chain is built from TRBV7-9 and TRBJ2-7, with D unclear. Germline CDR1 SEHNR, CDR2 FQNEAQ (reference sequence). This CDR3 is 9 amino acids long. V lost 7 bases, J lost 6 bases, and 4 bases lay in between. The CDR3 loop is CASTPEQYF. The CDR3 region has the DNA TGTGCCAGCACCCCCGAGCAGTACTTC. Together with reference TRBV7-9 and TRBJ2-7, the CDR3 gives the full variable domain: DTGVSQNPRHKITKRGQNVTFRCDPISEHNRLYWYRQTLGQGPEFLTYFQNEAQLEKSRLLSDRFSAERPKGSFSTLEIQRTEQGDSAMYLCASTPEQYFGPGTRLTVT.

This clonotype was detected a few times. CDR3 region: CASSQSGYNQPQHF. CDR3 DNA: TGTGCCAGCAGTCAGTCAGGGTATAATCAGCCCCAGCATTTT. The gene calls are TRBV2 and TRBJ1-5; the D gene is possibly TRBD1 (5 bases). The V end was cut by 5 bases, the J end by 4 bases, with 12 bases between. Germline assignment: CDR1 SNHLY and CDR2 FYNNEI. This CDR3 contains 14 residues.

This chain joins TRBV5-5 and TRBJ1-1, with D hard to call. The germline V gene encodes CDR1 SGHKS and CDR2 YYEKEE (reference sequence). This CDR3 is 14 amino acids long. The V gene lost 4 bases and the J gene lost 1 base, with 11 bases spanning the gap. Here the CDR3 reads CASSQERKNTEAFF. Here the CDR3 DNA reads TGTGCCAGCAGCCAAGAGCGGAAGAACACTGAAGCTTTCTTT. Full variable domain (rest looked up from reference TRBV5-5 and TRBJ1-1): DAGVTQSPTHLIKTRGQQVTLRCSPISGHKSVSWYQQVLGQGPQFIFQYYEKEERGRGNFPDRFSARQFPNYSSELNVNALLLGDSALYLCASSQERKNTEAFFGQGTRLTVV.

In regard to this clonotype: A clone one base away is much larger, so this may be a read error. The rearrangement joins TRBV7-7 to TRBJ2-5; D not resolved. The CDR3 covers 14 residues. Germline lookup yields CDR1 SSHAT and CDR2 FNYEAQ (reference sequence). Between the trimmed V and J ends, which lost 2 bases and 0 bases, there was a span of 7 bases. CDR3 amino acids: CASSLMGNQETQYF. CDR3 sequence (DNA): TGTGCCAGCAGCTTAATGGGGAACCAAGAGACCCAGTACTTC.

This clonotype was recorded a few times. The J gene is TRBJ2-6, the V gene TRBV25-1; D is possibly TRBD1 or TRBD2 (5 bases each). The CDR3 spans 16 residues. Germline CDR1 and CDR2: MGHDK and SYGVNS. With 4 bases removed from V and 2 bases from J, the gap between germline ends came to 12 bases. The CDR3 is CASSAEMGAGANVLTF. In DNA form, the CDR3 reads TGTGCCAGCAGTGCTGAGATGGGGGCTGGGGCCAACGTCCTGACTTTC.

This clonotype occurred many times. The CDR3 sequence: CAIGQRSSGNTIYF. CDR3 bases: TGTGCCATCGGACAGAGAAGCTCTGGAAACACCATATATTTT. V and J are TRBV15 and TRBJ1-3, with TRBD1 as a possible D gene (6 bases). The CDR3 is 14 residues long. Per germline, CDR1 LNHNV and CDR2 YYDKDF (reference sequence). Trimming pared 10 bases from V and 0 bases from J, leaving 13 bases between. The variable domain in full, completed from reference TRBV15 and TRBJ1-3, reads DAMVIQNPRYQVTQFGKPVTLSCSQTLNHNVMYWYQQKSSQAPKLLFHYYDKDFNNEADTPDNFQSRRPNTSFCFLDIRSPGLGDTAMYLCAIGQRSSGNTIYFGEGSWLTVV.

With respect to this clonotype: It is likely a read error, because the conserved phenylalanine at the end of the CDR3 is missing. The CDR3 spells CASSLRGYEQYL. The CDR3 bases are TGTGCCAGCAGCCTCCGGGGCTACGAGCAGTACCTC. This sequence joins TRBV7-9 and TRBJ2-7, with D maybe TRBD2 (5 bases). The CDR3 spans 12 residues. The germline CDR1 and CDR2 sequences are SEHNR and FQNEAQ (reference sequence). Trimming cost V 5 bases and J 3 bases, with 8 bases left between them.

The chain is built from TRBV7-9 and TRBJ2-2; D gene uncertain. The ends were cut back, 5 bases at V and 0 bases at J, with 10 bases in the middle. Germline V gene data show CDR1 as SEHNR and CDR2 as FQNEAQ (reference sequence). The CDR3 length is 15 residues. This CDR3 reads CASSVGLANTGELFF. In nucleotides, the CDR3 is TGTGCCAGCAGCGTTGGCCTCGCGAACACCGGGGAGCTGTTTTTT.

This clonotype was detected only a few times. The rearrangement uses TRBV5-1 and TRBJ1-4, with D uncertain. CDR3 length equals 13 residues. V was pared by 7 bases and J by 8 bases, with 15 bases between. The germline V gene has CDR1 SGHRS and CDR2 YFSETQ. The CDR3 nucleotides are TGCGCCAGCCCTCACCGACGGGGAGAAAAACTGTTTTTT. Its translation: CASPHRRGEKLFF.